This T cell receptor (beta chain) derives from a study of blood T cell repertoires in COVID-19. Study-wide context: The samples span acute and convalescent COVID-19 from the United States, Italy and Spain. The cDNA or gDNA used as material had been derived from T cells, B-cell-depleted T cells, or PBMCs.

In the original processing: Estimation of nucleated cell counts relied on the amplification of reference gene primers. Only in-frame clones appear in the TCRdb table, and some are missing; sequencing was by immunoSEQ multiplex PCR. For V, J and clone size, that table is used; D and trimming come from the DNA. This table has roughly 200,000 clones, roughly nine tenths appearing once. This clone was detected once. There are 15 residues in the CDR3. Looked up from germline, CDR1 is MGHRA and CDR2 is YSYEKL. V shed 0 bases and J shed 4 bases, with 12 bases lying between them. The receptor's source is a man between 65 and 85 years old with acute or convalescent COVID-19. Material for sequencing was peripheral blood. The V and J genes are TRBV4-1 and TRBJ2-5, with D possibly matching TRBD2 (5 bases). CDR3 sequence: CASSQDFVGAETQYF. CDR3 DNA sequence: TGCGCCAGCAGCCAAGACTTCGTGGGAGCAGAGACCCAGTACTTC.